The clone carrying this T cell receptor beta chain was found many times. This entry belongs to a study of T-cell reconstitution after alpha-beta-depleted transplantation in children. Construction of the TCRbeta library involved unique molecular identifiers. TCRdb itself ran the PCR reads through MiXCR, one entry per CDR3 protein. The repertoire holds approximately 220,000 distinct CDR3 sequences, with approximately 15% as singletons. The source material was PBMCs, mostly from graft donor cells, sampled 360 days after TCRalphabeta/CD19-depleted stem cell transplant. This sequence originates from a male patient aged 2-10 years who had a stem cell transplant for acute lymphoblastic leukemia, so the T cells may come from the graft donor.

CDR3 nucleotides: TGTGCCAGCAGTTGGGGTGGGGGGAGAAATCAGCCCCAGCATTTT. Protein sequence: CASSWGGGRNQPQHF. This chain links TRBV12-3 or TRBV12-4 with TRBJ1-5, with D perhaps matching TRBD1 (5 bases). Trimming pared 4 bases from V and 4 bases from J, leaving 14 bases between. The CDR3 contains 15 residues.